This T cell receptor beta chain was recorded in a study of radiotherapy plus CTLA-4 blockade in lung cancer. Study-wide findings and caveats: Reportedly, early blood T cell clone dynamics best predicted response, with interferon-beta. There was expansion of tumor-derived TCR clones in blood after radiotherapy plus ipilimumab.

Concerning this clone: What it binds is unknown.

From germline, CDR1 is KGHSH and CDR2 LQKENI. V was pared by 2 bases and J by 4 bases, with 5 bases of the junction left unmatched. This CDR3 is built from 15 residues. The table came from immunoSEQ multiplex PCR; TCRdb's copy has only in-frame clones and leaves some out. The sample yields about 86,000 clones, 83% seen once. The source of this sequence is a human donor with non-small cell lung cancer who had stable disease on radiotherapy plus ipilimumab. The sequenced sample was peripheral blood, obtained from a patient treated with radiotherapy plus ipilimumab. The chain carries TRBV18 and TRBJ1-5, with 7 nucleotides matching TRBD1. The CDR3 DNA is TGTGCCAGCTCACCAATAGGGACAGCGAATCAGCCCCAGCATTTT. Its protein product is CASSPIGTANQPQHF. The full variable domain, its missing parts supplied by reference TRBV18 and TRBJ1-5, is NAGVMQNPRHLVRRRGQEARLRCSPMKGHSHVYWYRQLPEEGLKFMVYLQKENIIDESGMPKERFSAEFPKEGPSILRIQQVVRGDSAAYFCASSPIGTANQPQHFGDGTRLSIL.